These T cell receptor beta chains were read from a single sample in a study of post-analysis software for immune sequencing data. TCRdb re-called the PCR reads with MiXCR, one entry per CDR3 protein. The sample has around 400,000 distinct CDR3 sequences; around 37% are singletons. The specimen sequenced was blood. The receptors were sampled from a girl aged 5-17 years with multiple sclerosis. Both conserved end residues are part of each CDR3. Each record gives: J gene, V gene, D gene, clone size, CDR3 DNA, CDR3 protein. D genes are given only for firm matches. A row's size may be missing; if present it is once, few, many or a size class.

TRBJ2-2 TRBV7-3 TRBD1 few TGTGCCAGCAGCTTAACTCAGGGGGCGACCGGGGAGCTGTTTTTT CASSLTQGATGELFF
TRBJ1-2 TRBV12-3/TRBV12-4 - - TGTGCCAGCAGTTTAGGAGGGGGTAACTATGGCTACACCTTC CASSLGGGNYGYTF
TRBJ2-5 TRBV29-1 - - TGCAGCGCCCAGGGGCTCAGGGAGACCCAGTACTTC CSAQGLRETQYF
TRBJ2-7 TRBV10-3 - few TGTGCCATCAGTGCAGGCCAGGCCAGCTCCTACGAGCAGTACTTC CAISAGQASSYEQYF
TRBJ2-3 TRBV12-3/TRBV12-4 TRBD2 - TGTGCCAGCAGGTTGACTAGCGCAGATACGCAGTATTTT CASRLTSADTQYF
TRBJ2-1 TRBV9 - - TGTGCCAGCAGCGGGGGCGGGGGCACCTACAATGAGCAGTTCTTC CASSGGGGTYNEQFF
TRBJ2-5 TRBV12-5 - - TGTGCTAGTGGCCGCGGCGTGGGGGCCGAAGAGACCCAGTACTTC CASGRGVGAEETQYF
TRBJ1-2 TRBV6-5 - - TGTGCCAGCAGTTACTCAGGGGACGGCTACACCTTC CASSYSGDGYTF
TRBJ1-2 TRBV4-1 - few TGCGCCAGCAGCCCCCGTGGGGGGGACTATGGCTACACCTTC CASSPRGGDYGYTF
TRBJ2-5 TRBV6-6 TRBD2 few TGTGCCAGCAGGGGAGGGTCCGAGACCCAGTACTTC CASRGGSETQYF
TRBJ2-4 TRBV28 TRBD2 - TGTGCCAGTGGACTAGCGGGGAAGTACATTCAGTACTTC CASGLAGKYIQYF
TRBJ2-5 TRBV7-9 - few TGTGCCAGCAGCTTTACGGCGGCCCAGTACTTC CASSFTAAQYF
TRBJ1-2 TRBV29-1 - - TGCAGCGCCCTCCGGGGTGGGACTGATGGCTACACCTTC CSALRGGTDGYTF
TRBJ2-3 TRBV12-3/TRBV12-4 TRBD2 few TGTGCCAGCACCCCGAGACTAGCGGGGCACACAGATACGCAGTATTTT CASTPRLAGHTDTQYF
TRBJ1-5 TRBV29-1 TRBD1 - TGCAGCACAAAACTCGAACAGGGGATCTATCAGCCCCAGCATTTT CSTKLEQGIYQPQHF
TRBJ2-7 TRBV4-1 - - TGCACCAGCAGCCAAGTGGGAACCCACGAGCAGTACTTC CTSSQVGTHEQYF
TRBJ2-5 TRBV12-3/TRBV12-4 TRBD1 - TGTGCCAGCAGTTTAGAAAGGGACCGGACAGGGCGGTTTCGAGAGACCCAGTACTTC CASSLERDRTGRFRETQYF
TRBJ2-5 TRBV12-3/TRBV12-4 - few TGTGCCAGCAGTCGCCTCGAGTCGACCCAGTACTTC CASSRLESTQYF
TRBJ1-2 TRBV10-3 - - TGTGCCATCCGGAGGGGTGACGGCCCTAAGAACTATGGCTACACCTTC CAIRRGDGPKNYGYTF
TRBJ2-6 TRBV6-2/TRBV6-3 - - TGTGCCAGCAGTTACTACCGACGATCTGGGGCCAACGTCCTGACTTTC CASSYYRRSGANVLTF
TRBJ2-5 TRBV7-2 - - TGTGCCAGCAGCTTTGCCCTAGGGGGGGGAGAGACCCAGTACTTC CASSFALGGGETQYF
TRBJ1-1 TRBV27 - - TGTGCCAGCAGTTTAGGCCCTACGGGATGGGGCACTGAAGCTTTCTTT CASSLGPTGWGTEAFF
TRBJ2-1 TRBV20-1 - - TGCAGTGCTAGAGGAGGAGGGCACGGGCGCAATGGGCAGTTCTTC CSARGGGHGRNGQFF
TRBJ1-1 TRBV12-3/TRBV12-4 TRBD1 - TGTGCCAGCAGTCCTGACAGGGGGGAAAGAAACACTGAAGCTTTCTTT CASSPDRGERNTEAFF
TRBJ2-1 TRBV28 TRBD2 - TGTGCCAGCAGTTTAGGGACTAGCGGAGTCAATGAGCAGTTCTTC CASSLGTSGVNEQFF
TRBJ2-7 TRBV29-1 TRBD2 - TGCAGCGTTGAGGTCGGGAGGGAGGCCCAGTACTTC CSVEVGREAQYF
TRBJ2-3 TRBV11-2 TRBD2 few TGTGCCAGCACCCTAGATAGGGCTAGCGGGGGCACAGATACGCAGTATTTT CASTLDRASGGTDTQYF
TRBJ1-6 TRBV7-9 TRBD1 - TGTGCCAGCAGGCCCCTCACAGGGGTTGATTCACCCCTCCACTTT CASRPLTGVDSPLHF
TRBJ2-3 TRBV12-3/TRBV12-4 - few TGTGCCAGCAGTAAGTGGCTAAAGGGCAGCACAGATACGCAGTATTTT CASSKWLKGSTDTQYF
TRBJ1-2 TRBV10-2 - once TGCGCCAGCAGTGAAGCGACAGATGGCTACACCTTC CASSEATDGYTF
TRBJ2-7 TRBV2 - - TGTGCCAGCAGTGATTACAGAAATTTCTCCTACGAGCAGTACTTC CASSDYRNFSYEQYF
TRBJ2-7 TRBV6-6 - few TGTGCCAGCAGTTTTGGGGCCCCCGGGGGTCCCTACGAGCAGTACTTC CASSFGAPGGPYEQYF
TRBJ1-5 TRBV5-6 TRBD1 few TGTGCCAGCAGCTTGCTTGGACAGGGGGCAGGTCAGCCCCAGCATTTT CASSLLGQGAGQPQHF
TRBJ1-4 TRBV7-2 - - TGTGCCAGCAGCTCGGAGGGGAGGGCTAATGAAAAACTGTTTTTT CASSSEGRANEKLFF
TRBJ2-7 TRBV20-1 - once TGCAGTGCTCCTTCCCCCGGGACCCACTACGAGCAGTACTTC CSAPSPGTHYEQYF
TRBJ2-1 TRBV10-3 TRBD1 few TGTGCCATCAGGGGGACAGGGTTCGATGAGCAGTTCTTC CAIRGTGFDEQFF
TRBJ2-7 TRBV20-1 - few TGCAGTGCTAAGGACGCTGCGGGCGGGGCCCACGAGCAGTACTTC CSAKDAAGGAHEQYF
TRBJ2-5 TRBV15 - - TGTGCCACCAGCAGAGAGGGCAGGCAGGCGGAGACCCAGTACTTC CATSREGRQAETQYF
TRBJ1-2 TRBV12-3/TRBV12-4 - many TGTGCCAGCAGTTTAGAGGAGCGGGGATGGGGCTACACCTTC CASSLEERGWGYTF
TRBJ1-1 TRBV6-1 TRBD1 once TGTGCCAGCATCGAACCGGGACAGGTGAGATCTTCGGGCACTGAAGCTTTCTTT CASIEPGQVRSSGTEAFF
TRBJ2-1 TRBV2 - many TGTGCCAGCAGTGATCCCCTAAGCGCCTACAATGAGCAGTTCTTC CASSDPLSAYNEQFF
TRBJ2-5 TRBV5-1 - - TGCGCCAGCAGCTTGGTCCCAGGGGAGCCCCAAGAGACCCAGTACTTC CASSLVPGEPQETQYF
TRBJ2-1 TRBV20-1 TRBD2 - TGCAGTGCTAGAGATAGGCGCGGGGGAGACAATGAGCAGTTCTTC CSARDRRGGDNEQFF
TRBJ2-5 TRBV12-3/TRBV12-4 - - TGTGCCAGCAGTTTGAGGAATCAAGAGACCCAGTACTTC CASSLRNQETQYF
TRBJ2-5 TRBV4-1 TRBD1 - TGCGCCAGCAGCCGGGCAGGGGGAGAGACCCAGTACTTC CASSRAGGETQYF
TRBJ2-1 TRBV2 - - TGTGCCAGCAGTGAGCGGCGGGGACACAATGAGCAGTTCTTC CASSERRGHNEQFF
TRBJ1-1 TRBV20-1 - - TGCAGTGCTAGATCCTTAAAATTGGGGATGAGCACTGAAGCTTTCTTT CSARSLKLGMSTEAFF
TRBJ1-2 TRBV7-6 - few TGTGCCAGCAGCTTATTCCAGGGGAACTATGGCTACACCTTC CASSLFQGNYGYTF
TRBJ2-5 TRBV12-3/TRBV12-4 TRBD1 - TGTGCCAGCAGTGGGACAGGGAGTATGGAGACCCAGTACTTC CASSGTGSMETQYF
TRBJ2-3 TRBV2 - once TGTGCCAGCAAGGGGGGGGCCGTCCGCACAGATACGCAGTATTTT CASKGGAVRTDTQYF
TRBJ2-4 TRBV5-1 TRBD1 - TGCGCCAGCAGCCTTGGACAGGGGCCAAACATTCAGTACTTC CASSLGQGPNIQYF
TRBJ2-7 TRBV13 - - TGTGCCAGCAGCTTAGGGCAGAACGCCTACGAGCAGTACTTC CASSLGQNAYEQYF
TRBJ2-1 TRBV3-1 - few TGTGCCAGCACCCAGGCCCCAAACTACAATGAGCAGTTCTTC CASTQAPNYNEQFF
TRBJ2-7 TRBV11-2 - few TGTGCCAGCAGCATAGGGGACGAGCAGTACTTC CASSIGDEQYF
TRBJ1-1 TRBV18 TRBD1 - TGTGCCAGCTCACCCACGGCTACAGGGGTCAACACTGAAGCTTTCTTT CASSPTATGVNTEAFF
TRBJ2-6 TRBV12-3/TRBV12-4 - - TGTGCCAGCCAACAGGGAGCCGGGGCCAACGTCCTGACTTTC CASQQGAGANVLTF
TRBJ1-5 TRBV3-1 - few TGTGCCAGCAGCCAGCGCGGAAATCAGCCCCAGCATTTT CASSQRGNQPQHF